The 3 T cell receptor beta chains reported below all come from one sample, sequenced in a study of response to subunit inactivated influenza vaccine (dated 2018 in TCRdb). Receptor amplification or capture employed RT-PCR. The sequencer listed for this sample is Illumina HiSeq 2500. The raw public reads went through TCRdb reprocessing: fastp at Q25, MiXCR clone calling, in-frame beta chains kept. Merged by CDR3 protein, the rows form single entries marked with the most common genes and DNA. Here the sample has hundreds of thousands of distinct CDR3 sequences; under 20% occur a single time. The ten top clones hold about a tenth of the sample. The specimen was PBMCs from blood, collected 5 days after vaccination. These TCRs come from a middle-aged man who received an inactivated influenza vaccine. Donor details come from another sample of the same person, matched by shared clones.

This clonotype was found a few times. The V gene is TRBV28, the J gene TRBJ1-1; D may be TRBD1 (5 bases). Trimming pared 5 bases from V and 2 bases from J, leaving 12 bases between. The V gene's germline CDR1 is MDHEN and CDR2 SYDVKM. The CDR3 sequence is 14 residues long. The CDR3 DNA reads TGTGCCAGCAGTGTGGGGACGGCAAACACTGAAGCTTTCTTT. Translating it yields CASSVGTANTEAFF.

The CDR3 DNA follows: TGTGCCAGCAGTTCCAGGGGAACGGGAGATACGCAGTATTTT. The encoded protein is CASSSRGTGDTQYF. The chain combines TRBV28 with TRBJ2-3, with D tentatively TRBD1 (6 bases). With 4 bases removed from V and 5 bases from J, the gap between germline ends came to 13 bases. CDR1 is MDHEN, CDR2 SYDVKM, per germline. The CDR3 is 14 amino acids.

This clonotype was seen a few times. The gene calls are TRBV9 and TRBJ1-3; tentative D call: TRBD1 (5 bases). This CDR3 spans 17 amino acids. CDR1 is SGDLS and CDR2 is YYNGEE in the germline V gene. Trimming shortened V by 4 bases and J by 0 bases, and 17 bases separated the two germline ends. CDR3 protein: CASSRPGTTLSGNTIYF. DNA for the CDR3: TGTGCCAGCAGCAGACCCGGGACTACCCTCTCTGGAAACACCATATATTTT.